This is a list of T cell receptor beta chains from one sample in a study of blood T cells in healthy people across ages. TCRdb reprocessed the 5' RACE reads via MiXCR and lists one record per CDR3 protein. The sample lists around 800,000 distinct CDR3 sequences, around half occurring once. Sequenced material: blood. The source is an older man in good health. Both conserved end residues are part of each CDR3. The order of the fields is clone size, V gene, D gene, CDR3 length, J gene, CDR3 protein, CDR3 DNA. A D gene is named only where the DNA matches it firmly. Size is stated for part of the rows, as once, few or many counts, or as a class when the clone is expanded.

-	TRBV4-3	-	17	TRBJ2-2	CASSQAGHRGYTGELFF	TGCGCCAGCAGCCAAGCAGGACATCGGGGTTACACCGGGGAGCTGTTTTTT
few	TRBV9	-	14	TRBJ2-1	CASGRRDGYNEQFF	TGTGCCAGCGGGCGCCGGGACGGATACAATGAGCAGTTCTTC
-	TRBV28	-	15	TRBJ1-5	CASSLLTGTNRPQHF	TGTGCCAGCAGTTTACTAACAGGGACCAATCGGCCCCAGCATTTT
-	TRBV29-1	-	12	TRBJ2-2	CSAGGSTGELFF	TGCAGCGCCGGTGGTAGCACCGGGGAGCTGTTTTTT
-	TRBV7-2	-	14	TRBJ1-2	CASTSLVNDYGYTF	TGTGCCAGCACAAGTTTGGTGAATGACTATGGCTACACCTTC
few	TRBV23-1	-	14	TRBJ2-1	CASRAPVMHNEQFF	TGCGCCAGCAGGGCCCCCGTTATGCACAATGAGCAGTTCTTC
-	TRBV12-3/TRBV12-4	-	14	TRBJ1-5	CASSVGTNDQPQHF	TGTGCCAGCAGTGTCGGGACTAACGATCAGCCCCAGCATTTT
-	TRBV6-1	TRBD1	17	TRBJ2-6	CASRTGQGYSGANVLTF	TGTGCCAGCAGGACGGGACAGGGTTATTCTGGGGCCAACGTCCTGACTTTC
-	TRBV5-1	TRBD1	15	TRBJ1-2	CASSLRGTGTYGYTF	TGCGCCAGCAGCTTGCGAGGGACAGGTACCTATGGCTACACCTTC
-	TRBV5-1	-	14	TRBJ2-6	CASTSSSGANVLTF	TGTGCCAGTACGAGCTCCTCTGGGGCCAACGTCCTGACTTTC
-	TRBV29-1	-	13	TRBJ2-4	CSVRRETKNIQYF	TGCAGCGTCCGCAGGGAAACCAAAAACATTCAGTACTTC
once	TRBV20-1	-	13	TRBJ1-6	CSVRDVDNSPLHF	TGCAGTGTCCGGGACGTTGATAATTCACCCCTCCACTTT
few	TRBV7-3	TRBD2	16	TRBJ2-1	CASSLLGASGYNEQFF	TGTGCCAGCAGCCTCCTTGGAGCTAGCGGTTACAATGAGCAGTTCTTC
-	TRBV29-1	TRBD2	16	TRBJ2-1	CSVEDRRLAGVNEQFF	TGCAGCGTTGAAGATAGGCGTCTAGCGGGGGTGAATGAGCAGTTCTTC
-	TRBV10-3	TRBD1	17	TRBJ1-1	CAISEELGTGGYTEAFF	TGTGCCATCAGTGAGGAATTGGGGACAGGGGGCTACACTGAAGCTTTCTTT
-	TRBV4-3	TRBD2	16	TRBJ2-1	CASSLTIAGLYNEQFF	TGCGCCAGCAGCCTTACTATAGCGGGCCTTTACAATGAGCAGTTCTTC
many	TRBV20-1	TRBD1	15	TRBJ2-7	CSASEGQEGSYEQYF	TGCAGTGCTAGCGAGGGACAGGAGGGGTCCTACGAGCAGTACTTC
-	TRBV29-1	-	15	TRBJ2-2	CSVAGRRGYTGELFF	TGCAGCGTTGCGGGCCGAAGAGGGTACACCGGGGAGCTGTTTTTT
-	TRBV20-1	-	15	TRBJ2-1	CSARDPGVATDEQFF	TGCAGTGCTAGAGATCCGGGAGTGGCCACGGATGAGCAGTTCTTC
-	TRBV2	TRBD2	15	TRBJ2-1	CACRELAGKYNEQFF	TGTGCCTGCAGGGAACTAGCGGGAAAGTACAATGAGCAGTTCTTC
-	TRBV6-6	-	15	TRBJ2-1	CASTDGGPKYCRQFF	TGTGCCAGCACCGACGGGGGACCAAAATATTGTAGGCAGTTCTTC
-	TRBV11-2	-	15	TRBJ2-1	CASSLASWSRNEQFF	TGTGCCAGCAGCTTAGCTTCTTGGTCAAGGAATGAGCAGTTCTTC
-	TRBV4-2	-	15	TRBJ2-2	CASSPSFGEIGELFF	TGTGCCAGCAGCCCCTCTTTTGGGGAGATCGGGGAGCTGTTTTTT
-	TRBV20-1	-	12	TRBJ2-1	CSALRGGREQFF	TGCAGCGCTCTCCGCGGTGGGAGGGAGCAGTTCTTC
few	TRBV29-1	-	12	TRBJ2-5	CSVALGQETQYF	TGCAGCGTTGCCCTGGGGCAAGAGACCCAGTACTTC
few	TRBV18	-	12	TRBJ2-5	CASSPQQETQYF	TGTGCCAGCTCACCACAACAAGAGACCCAGTACTTC
few	TRBV5-1	TRBD2	17	TRBJ2-2	CASSFEGGGGGTGELFF	TGCGCCAGCAGCTTCGAAGGCGGCGGGGGAGGGACCGGGGAGCTGTTTTTT
-	TRBV3-1	-	13	TRBJ2-3	CASSQGPGNTQYF	TGTGCCAGCAGCCAAGGCCCGGGGAATACGCAGTATTTT
few	TRBV19	-	12	TRBJ2-7	CASSPRGLEQYF	TGTGCCAGTAGTCCCCGGGGACTCGAGCAGTACTTC
-	TRBV29-1	-	13	TRBJ2-1	CSVDTSVYNEQFF	TGCAGCGTTGATACCAGCGTTTACAATGAGCAGTTCTTC
-	TRBV29-1	-	14	TRBJ2-7	CSFIPYREPYEQYF	TGCAGCTTCATACCTTACAGGGAACCCTACGAGCAGTACTTC
few	TRBV5-1	TRBD1	16	TRBJ1-1	CASSLGQGAVYTEAFF	TGCGCCAGCAGCTTGGGACAGGGTGCGGTGTACACTGAAGCTTTCTTT
-	TRBV2	TRBD1	13	TRBJ1-6	CASSDRESSPLHF	TGTGCCAGCTCAGACAGGGAGAGTTCACCCCTCCACTTT
once	TRBV4-3	-	14	TRBJ1-5	CASSQDLGAWPQHF	TGCGCCAGCAGCCAAGATTTGGGTGCCTGGCCCCAGCATTTT
-	TRBV7-6	-	14	TRBJ2-7	CASSLADVSYEQYF	TGTGCCAGCAGCTTAGCGGACGTCTCCTACGAGCAGTACTTC
-	TRBV7-9	TRBD1	18	TRBJ2-7	CASSPRTGAGAGTYEQYF	TGTGCCAGCAGCCCTCGGACAGGGGCTGGGGCGGGTACCTACGAGCAGTACTTC
few	TRBV2	TRBD2	15	TRBJ2-1	CASSQSGSHFNEQFF	TGTGCCAGCAGTCAGAGCGGGAGTCATTTCAATGAGCAGTTCTTC
many	TRBV29-1	-	12	TRBJ2-7	CSVVMDTYEQYF	TGCAGCGTTGTAATGGACACCTACGAGCAGTACTTC
-	TRBV27	-	14	TRBJ1-1	CASSPHGPDTEAFF	TGTGCCAGCAGTCCCCACGGCCCCGACACTGAAGCTTTCTTT
-	TRBV25-1	TRBD1	14	TRBJ2-5	CASSPAGGGETQYF	TGTGCCAGCAGTCCAGCAGGGGGCGGAGAGACCCAGTACTTC
-	TRBV28	-	14	TRBJ1-6	CASSLYGAGSPLHF	TGTGCCAGCAGTTTATACGGGGCTGGTTCACCCCTCCACTTT
-	TRBV18	TRBD1	17	TRBJ2-6	CASSPRTGRGGANVLTF	TGTGCCAGCTCACCCCGGACAGGGCGGGGTGGGGCCAACGTCCTGACTTTC
-	TRBV15	-	14	TRBJ2-1	CATQARKYYNEQFF	TGTGCCACCCAGGCCCGGAAGTACTACAATGAGCAGTTCTTC
-	TRBV29-1	TRBD2	17	TRBJ2-7	CSVYSGTSERNSYEQYF	TGCAGCGTTTACTCCGGGACTAGCGAGAGGAACTCCTACGAGCAGTACTTC
few	TRBV15	TRBD2	17	TRBJ2-1	CATSRDMGEGPYNEQFF	TGTGCCACCAGCAGAGATATGGGGGAGGGCCCTTACAATGAGCAGTTCTTC
few	TRBV7-3	TRBD2	15	TRBJ2-1	CASSSLAGASNEQFF	TGTGCCAGCAGCTCGTTGGCGGGAGCGAGCAATGAGCAGTTCTTC
-	TRBV28	TRBD1	15	TRBJ2-3	CASRLPGQGVDTQYF	TGTGCCAGCAGACTACCGGGACAGGGGGTAGATACGCAGTATTTT
few	TRBV5-1	-	14	TRBJ2-5	CASSLGFPPETQYF	TGCGCCAGCAGCTTGGGGTTTCCGCCGGAGACCCAGTACTTC
-	TRBV6-5	-	17	TRBJ2-3	CASSYLDSLSSTDTQYF	TGTGCCAGCAGTTACTTGGACAGTCTATCTAGCACAGATACGCAGTATTTT
few	TRBV27	TRBD2	16	TRBJ2-3	CASSPAGRAGVDTQYF	TGTGCCAGCAGTCCTGCGGGACGAGCGGGAGTGGATACGCAGTATTTT
-	TRBV6-4	-	14	TRBJ2-1	CASKWDTTYNEQFF	TGTGCCAGCAAATGGGACACCACCTACAATGAGCAGTTCTTC
-	TRBV27	TRBD1	16	TRBJ2-1	CASSPSGGTGGNEQFF	TGTGCCAGCAGCCCCTCCGGGGGGACAGGGGGGAATGAGCAGTTCTTC
-	TRBV13	-	12	TRBJ2-2	CASSLQAGELFF	TGTGCCAGCAGCTTACAGGCCGGGGAGCTGTTTTTT
-	TRBV10-2	-	16	TRBJ1-4	CASSDGRAATNEKLFF	TGCGCCAGCAGTGATGGACGGGCCGCAACTAATGAAAAACTGTTTTTT
-	TRBV9	-	17	TRBJ2-6	CASSVGPGSGGANVLTF	TGTGCCAGCAGCGTAGGTCCGGGATCCGGTGGGGCCAACGTCCTGACTTTC
-	TRBV7-2	-	12	TRBJ2-1	CASNNLYNEQFF	TGTGCCAGCAACAATCTCTACAATGAGCAGTTCTTC
once	TRBV6-2/TRBV6-3	-	12	TRBJ2-7	CASSHNRYEQYF	TGTGCCAGCAGCCACAACAGATACGAGCAGTACTTC
once	TRBV7-8	-	14	TRBJ1-6	CASSFTTVGSPLHF	TGTGCCAGCAGCTTTACGACCGTAGGTTCACCCCTCCACTTT
-	TRBV6-2/TRBV6-3	-	11	TRBJ2-7	CASSYMYEQYF	TGTGCCAGCAGTTACATGTACGAGCAGTACTTC
-	TRBV2	-	10	TRBJ1-1	CASSTGEAFF	TGTGCCAGCAGCACAGGGGAAGCTTTCTTT